This paragraph covers one T cell receptor beta chain sequence. Antigen: not known. The entry originates in a study of OX40 agonist ivuxolimab in advanced cancers. The repertoire was sequenced with immunoSEQ multiplex PCR; TCRdb's copy has only in-frame clones and lacks some. The sample lists over 55,000 clones, about 90% occurring once. The junction had 4 bases not matched to a gene; V was cut back by 5 bases and J by 0 bases. Looked up from germline, CDR1 is SNHLY and CDR2 is FYNNEI. The CDR3 totals 14 residues. General study findings and limits: Partial responders treated at 0.1-3.0 mg/kg exhibited clonal expansion among the lowest measured. There was clonal expansion of CD4+ and CD8+ blood T cells by week 6 at 0.1 to 3.0 mg/kg.

This chain links TRBV2 with TRBJ2-7, with 7 nucleotides matching TRBD2. The source is an adult with an advanced solid tumor such as melanoma, head and neck, liver or kidney cancer. Sequenced here: CD4+ or CD8+ T cells sorted from blood, sampled in a trial of the OX40 agonist ivuxolimab. The CDR3 region is CASSREGSSYEQYF. DNA of the CDR3: TGTGCCAGCAGTAGGGAGGGAAGCTCCTACGAGCAGTACTTC.